These T cell receptor beta chains were read from a single sample in a study of blood T cell repertoires in COVID-19. Profiling relied on immunoSEQ multiplex PCR, and the TCRdb table lists in-frame clones only, not all of them. Here the sample spans about 200,000 clones, about 82% being singletons. The sequenced material came from peripheral blood. The origin of the receptors is a woman aged 80 or over with acute or convalescent COVID-19. Both conserved end residues are part of each CDR3. D genes are given only for firm matches. Not every row has a clone size; where given, it reads once, few, many or a size class.

j_gene: TRBJ1-1
v_gene: TRBV11-3
d_gene: TRBD1
abundance: once
CDR3aa: CASSIPGQGPEAFF
CDR3nt: TGTGCCAGCAGCATACCGGGACAGGGGCCTGAAGCTTTCTTT

j_gene: TRBJ2-5
v_gene: TRBV2
d_gene: TRBD1
abundance: .
CDR3aa: CASRLGQAIETQYF
CDR3nt: TGTGCCAGCAGATTGGGACAGGCGATAGAGACCCAGTACTTC

j_gene: TRBJ2-1
v_gene: TRBV5-1
d_gene: TRBD2
abundance: .
CDR3aa: CASSLDHSGNYNEQFF
CDR3nt: TGCGCCAGCAGCTTGGACCATAGCGGGAATTACAATGAGCAGTTCTTC

j_gene: TRBJ2-1
v_gene: TRBV7-2
d_gene: TRBD2
abundance: .
CDR3aa: CASSPSSGTYNEQFF
CDR3nt: TGTGCCAGCAGCCCCTCTAGCGGGACCTACAATGAGCAGTTCTTC

j_gene: TRBJ1-3
v_gene: TRBV2
d_gene: .
abundance: .
CDR3aa: CASSEVLGNTIYF
CDR3nt: TGTGCCAGCAGTGAAGTTCTCGGAAACACCATATATTTT

j_gene: TRBJ1-5
v_gene: TRBV7-9
d_gene: .
abundance: .
CDR3aa: CASSLGGEGISPQHF
CDR3nt: TGTGCCAGCAGCTTAGGAGGGGAGGGAATCTCGCCCCAGCATTTT

j_gene: TRBJ2-2
v_gene: TRBV5-4
d_gene: TRBD2
abundance: few
CDR3aa: CASSFSGGTNTGELFF
CDR3nt: TGTGCCAGCAGCTTTAGCGGGGGGACCAACACCGGGGAGCTGTTTTTT

j_gene: TRBJ2-4
v_gene: TRBV7-8
d_gene: TRBD2
abundance: .
CDR3aa: CASSSRLAGADPKNIQYF
CDR3nt: TGTGCCAGCAGCTCCAGACTAGCGGGAGCTGATCCCAAAAACATTCAGTACTTC

j_gene: TRBJ1-1
v_gene: TRBV27
d_gene: .
abundance: .
CDR3aa: CASRHYSVVKEEAFF
CDR3nt: TGTGCCAGCAGACACTATTCGGTAGTCAAGGAAGAAGCTTTCTTT

j_gene: TRBJ2-3
v_gene: TRBV2
d_gene: TRBD2
abundance: .
CDR3aa: CASKKREGGTDTQYF
CDR3nt: TGTGCCAGCAAGAAGCGGGAGGGCGGTACAGATACGCAGTATTTT

j_gene: TRBJ1-4
v_gene: TRBV2
d_gene: .
abundance: .
CDR3aa: CASNDRTNEKLFF
CDR3nt: TGTGCCAGCAACGACAGAACTAATGAAAAACTGTTTTTT

j_gene: TRBJ2-3
v_gene: TRBV24-1
d_gene: TRBD2
abundance: .
CDR3aa: CATSDFSPWTSGNTDTQYF
CDR3nt: TGTGCCACCAGTGATTTCTCTCCCTGGACTAGCGGAAACACAGATACGCAGTATTTT

j_gene: TRBJ1-2
v_gene: TRBV7-2
d_gene: TRBD1
abundance: .
CDR3aa: CASSGRTGYDYGYTF
CDR3nt: TGTGCCAGCAGCGGGCGGACAGGGTACGACTATGGCTACACCTTC

j_gene: TRBJ1-3
v_gene: TRBV14
d_gene: .
abundance: .
CDR3aa: CASGASGNTIYF
CDR3nt: TGTGCCAGCGGAGCCTCTGGAAACACCATATATTTT

j_gene: TRBJ1-3
v_gene: TRBV7-9
d_gene: .
abundance: .
CDR3aa: CASSLVRGLSGNTIYF
CDR3nt: TGTGCCAGCAGCTTAGTGCGGGGATTAAGTGGAAACACCATATATTTT

j_gene: TRBJ2-2
v_gene: TRBV6-6
d_gene: TRBD2
abundance: .
CDR3aa: CASRASGDAGELFF
CDR3nt: TGTGCCAGCAGGGCTAGCGGGGATGCCGGGGAGCTGTTTTTT

j_gene: TRBJ2-5
v_gene: TRBV5-8
d_gene: .
abundance: .
CDR3aa: CASSTIPRQETQYF
CDR3nt: TGTGCCAGCAGCACCATCCCCAGACAAGAGACCCAGTACTTC

j_gene: TRBJ2-6
v_gene: TRBV6-6
d_gene: TRBD1
abundance: .
CDR3aa: CASRRQGSGANVLTF
CDR3nt: TGTGCCAGCAGAAGACAGGGCTCTGGGGCCAACGTCCTGACTTTC

j_gene: TRBJ1-3
v_gene: TRBV5-5
d_gene: .
abundance: .
CDR3aa: CASSLAPTGNTIYF
CDR3nt: TGTGCCAGCAGCTTGGCCCCAACTGGAAACACCATATATTTT

j_gene: TRBJ2-1
v_gene: TRBV5-1
d_gene: .
abundance: few
CDR3aa: CASSLAGSSSYNEQFF
CDR3nt: TGCGCCAGCAGCTTGGCCGGGTCCAGCTCCTACAATGAGCAGTTCTTC

j_gene: TRBJ1-2
v_gene: TRBV21-1
d_gene: .
abundance: .
CDR3aa: CASSDRDRTDSYGYTF
CDR3nt: TGTGCCAGCAGCGACCGGGACAGGACCGATTCCTATGGCTACACCTTC

j_gene: TRBJ2-7
v_gene: TRBV30
d_gene: TRBD2
abundance: .
CDR3aa: CAWTGTSGRSNYEQYF
CDR3nt: TGTGCCTGGACTGGGACTAGCGGGAGAAGCAATTACGAGCAGTACTTC

j_gene: TRBJ2-1
v_gene: TRBV9
d_gene: TRBD2
abundance: .
CDR3aa: CASSVTAGASSYNEQFF
CDR3nt: TGTGCCAGCAGCGTTACGGCGGGAGCGAGCTCCTACAATGAGCAGTTCTTC

j_gene: TRBJ2-3
v_gene: TRBV5-4
d_gene: TRBD2
abundance: .
CDR3aa: CASSPTSGSSTDTQYF
CDR3nt: TGTGCCAGCAGCCCCACTAGCGGAAGTAGCACAGATACGCAGTATTTT

j_gene: TRBJ2-1
v_gene: TRBV19
d_gene: TRBD1
abundance: .
CDR3aa: CASSMGQVYNEQFF
CDR3nt: TGTGCCAGTAGCATGGGACAGGTCTACAATGAGCAGTTCTTC

j_gene: TRBJ1-1
v_gene: TRBV6-2/TRBV6-3
d_gene: TRBD1
abundance: once
CDR3aa: CASSPQGAWTEAFF
CDR3nt: TGTGCCAGCAGCCCCCAGGGGGCTTGGACTGAAGCTTTCTTT

j_gene: TRBJ2-3
v_gene: TRBV9
d_gene: TRBD1
abundance: .
CDR3aa: CASSPLGTGGIDTQYF
CDR3nt: TGTGCCAGCAGCCCACTGGGGACAGGGGGCATAGATACGCAGTATTTT

j_gene: TRBJ1-2
v_gene: TRBV3-1/TRBV3-2
d_gene: .
abundance: .
CDR3aa: CASSQEGAATPFNYGYTF
CDR3nt: TGTGCCAGCAGCCAAGAAGGGGCAGCCACTCCTTTTAACTATGGCTACACCTTC

j_gene: TRBJ1-4
v_gene: TRBV7-2
d_gene: .
abundance: .
CDR3aa: CASSRAQGTANEKLFF
CDR3nt: TGTGCCAGCAGCCGGGCGCAGGGAACGGCTAATGAAAAACTGTTTTTT

j_gene: TRBJ1-1
v_gene: TRBV5-6
d_gene: TRBD1
abundance: .
CDR3aa: CASSGDRYGNTEAFF
CDR3nt: TGTGCCAGCAGCGGGGACAGATACGGGAACACTGAAGCTTTCTTT

j_gene: TRBJ1-6
v_gene: TRBV3-1/TRBV3-2
d_gene: .
abundance: once
CDR3aa: CAASQTPGESPLHF
CDR3nt: TGTGCCGCGAGCCAAACCCCGGGAGAATCACCCCTCCACTTT

j_gene: TRBJ2-3
v_gene: TRBV5-1
d_gene: TRBD2
abundance: .
CDR3aa: CASSFRGGGSDTQYF
CDR3nt: TGCGCCAGCAGCTTTAGGGGCGGGGGTTCAGATACGCAGTATTTT

j_gene: TRBJ2-1
v_gene: TRBV18
d_gene: .
abundance: .
CDR3aa: CASSPATEHNEQFF
CDR3nt: TGTGCCAGCTCACCAGCGACAGAACACAATGAGCAGTTCTTC

j_gene: TRBJ2-7
v_gene: TRBV27
d_gene: .
abundance: .
CDR3aa: CASKEARGLGLREQYF
CDR3nt: TGTGCCAGCAAAGAGGCGCGGGGACTGGGATTGAGGGAGCAGTACTTC

j_gene: TRBJ2-1
v_gene: TRBV3-1/TRBV3-2
d_gene: .
abundance: .
CDR3aa: CASSQGPNNEQFF
CDR3nt: TGTGCCAGCAGCCAAGGGCCCAACAATGAGCAGTTCTTC

j_gene: TRBJ2-5
v_gene: TRBV7-2
d_gene: TRBD2
abundance: .
CDR3aa: CASSPAGNQETQYF
CDR3nt: TGTGCCAGCAGCCCAGCGGGGAACCAAGAGACCCAGTACTTC

j_gene: TRBJ1-4
v_gene: TRBV19
d_gene: .
abundance: .
CDR3aa: CASSMSVATNEKLFF
CDR3nt: TGTGCCAGTAGTATGTCGGTAGCAACTAATGAAAAACTGTTTTTT

j_gene: TRBJ2-7
v_gene: TRBV4-2
d_gene: .
abundance: .
CDR3aa: CASSLFRGNSYEQYF
CDR3nt: TGTGCCAGCAGCCTCTTTCGCGGTAACTCCTACGAGCAGTACTTC

j_gene: TRBJ1-2
v_gene: TRBV19
d_gene: TRBD1
abundance: .
CDR3aa: CASSTDRDRNYGYTF
CDR3nt: TGTGCCAGTAGTACCGACAGGGATCGGAACTATGGCTACACCTTC

j_gene: TRBJ2-1
v_gene: TRBV7-3
d_gene: .
abundance: once
CDR3aa: CASSLEGNPYNEQFF
CDR3nt: TGTGCCAGCAGCTTAGAGGGAAACCCCTACAATGAGCAGTTCTTC

j_gene: TRBJ1-4
v_gene: TRBV5-1
d_gene: .
abundance: .
CDR3aa: CASSPSLRGGEEKLFF
CDR3nt: TGCGCCAGCAGCCCCAGCCTGAGGGGGGGTGAGGAAAAACTGTTTTTT

j_gene: TRBJ2-7
v_gene: TRBV24-1
d_gene: TRBD1
abundance: .
CDR3aa: CATSDNRGPYEQYF
CDR3nt: TGTGCCACCAGTGACAACAGGGGCCCCTACGAGCAGTACTTC

j_gene: TRBJ2-2
v_gene: TRBV9
d_gene: TRBD2
abundance: .
CDR3aa: CASSAGLAATEELFF
CDR3nt: TGTGCCAGCAGCGCGGGACTAGCGGCCACCGAGGAGCTGTTTTTT

j_gene: TRBJ2-7
v_gene: TRBV28
d_gene: .
abundance: .
CDR3aa: CASSLPAGTSYEQYF
CDR3nt: TGTGCCAGCAGTCTCCCGGCGGGAACCTCCTACGAGCAGTACTTC

j_gene: TRBJ2-7
v_gene: TRBV6-6
d_gene: TRBD2
abundance: .
CDR3aa: CASSGLAGGTTYEQYF
CDR3nt: TGTGCCAGCAGCGGACTAGCGGGAGGGACTACCTACGAGCAGTACTTC

j_gene: TRBJ2-2
v_gene: TRBV27
d_gene: TRBD2
abundance: .
CDR3aa: CASSYPRGGTGELFF
CDR3nt: TGTGCCAGCAGTTACCCCCGGGGGGGCACCGGGGAGCTGTTTTTT

j_gene: TRBJ2-1
v_gene: TRBV19
d_gene: TRBD1
abundance: .
CDR3aa: CASSSIRDRSYNEQFF
CDR3nt: TGTGCCAGTAGTTCTATCCGGGACAGAAGTTACAATGAGCAGTTCTTC

j_gene: TRBJ2-2
v_gene: TRBV7-9
d_gene: .
abundance: .
CDR3aa: CASSLPPGITGELFF
CDR3nt: TGTGCCAGCAGCTTACCTCCGGGGATCACCGGGGAGCTGTTTTTT